Each of the 18 T cell receptor beta chains below was sequenced from the same sample in a study of tumor-infiltrating lymphocytes in primary liver carcinoma. Unsorted bulk tissue, roughly 19-34 mg of it, served as the source for co-extraction of RNA and DNA. The researchers produced TCR beta cDNA from around 500 ng total RNA with a constant-region primer. Three nested multiplex PCR rounds, a slightly modified ARM-PCR, produced the libraries for TCR beta. Investigators reported that the first two PCR rounds, at roughly 10 cycles each, used TRBV1-TRBV30 forward primers with a C-beta reverse primer. In TCRdb, the multiplex PCR reads were re-called with MiXCR into one record per CDR3 protein. The profile shows fewer than 200,000 distinct CDR3 sequences, around 81% of them singletons. The specimen was tumor tissue from primary liver carcinoma. The receptors were sampled from a man in his forties with primary liver carcinoma and hepatitis B virus infection.

As regards this clonotype: The junction shows a germline mismatch at one end, possibly a read error. The V call is TRBV5-1, the J call TRBJ1-4; tentatively, D is TRBD1 (5 bases). This CDR3 is 15 amino acids long. The germline V gene encodes CDR1 SGHRS and CDR2 YFSETQ. The CDR3: CASSLDPGLAEKPFF. For the CDR3, the DNA is TGCGCTAGCAGTTTGGATCCGGGACTGGCTGAAAAACCGTTTTTT.

As to this clonotype: As the CDR3 is not closed by the conserved phenylalanine or tryptophan, this likely results from a read error. The J gene is TRBJ2-2, the V gene TRBV11-2; D is unresolved. Deletions cut 5 bases from V and 6 bases from J, with 13 bases between. The CDR3 has 14 residues. The germline gives CDR1 SGHAT, CDR2 FQNNGV. CDR3 sequence reads: CASSTNSDAGELFL. For the CDR3, the DNA is TGTGCCAGCAGCACAAACTCGGACGCCGGGGAGCTGTTTTTA.

This clonotype was counted many times. The chain links TRBV13 to TRBJ2-1; D might be TRBD1 (5 bases). The V gene lost 0 bases and the J gene lost 6 bases, with 15 bases spanning the gap. The V gene's germline CDR1 is PRHDT and CDR2 FYEKMQ (reference sequence). The CDR3 sequence is 16 residues long. The CDR3 protein is CASSLGDLGRGNEQFF. The CDR3 DNA is TGTGCCAGCAGCTTAGGGGACCTGGGAAGGGGCAATGAGCAGTTCTTC.

As concerns this clonotype: This likely comes from a read error, as the CDR3 has no conserved phenylalanine or tryptophan at its end. This chain connects TRBV30 to TRBJ2-1; 7 nucleotides line up with TRBD2. The CDR3 spans 13 residues. Looked up from germline, CDR1 is GTSNPN and CDR2 is SVGIG (reference sequence). For the CDR3, the DNA is TGTGTCTGGAATCCCAGCGGGAACAATGAGCAGTTCCTC. It codes for CVWNPSGNNEQFL.

On this clonotype itself: A much larger clone is a single base away; this may be a read error. The chain has TRBV14 and TRBJ2-2; D is perhaps TRBD2 (6 bases). Germline CDR1 is SGHDN and CDR2 is FVKESK. This CDR3 comprises 15 residues. CDR3 amino acids: CASSQVLANTRELFF. The CDR3 DNA is TGTGCCAGCAGCCAAGTCCTAGCGAACACCAGGGAGCTGTTTTTT.

Comments on this clonotype: A junction boundary mismatches the germline segment, possibly from a read error. The chain joins TRBV29-1 to TRBJ1-1, with 7 positions matching TRBD1. CDR3 length: 15 residues. Germline V gene data show CDR1 as SQVTM and CDR2 as ANQGSEA. For the CDR3, the DNA is TGCAGCGTTGTAGGGGGCTGGGGGATGAACACTCAAGCGTTCTTT. It translates to CSVVGGWGMNTQAFF. The full variable domain, in which reference TRBV29-1 and TRBJ1-1 provide the parts outside the CDR3, is SAVISQKPSRDICQRGTSLTIQCQVDSQVTMMFWYRQQPGQSLTLIATANQGSEATYESGFVIDKFPISRPNLTFSTLTVSNMSPEDSSIYLCSVVGGWGMNTQAFFGQGTRLTVV.

Comments on this clonotype: Mismatch with germline at one junction end may stem from a read error. The rearrangement links TRBV10-3 to TRBJ2-7; maybe TRBD2 (6 bases). The CDR3 is 14 amino acids. Per the germline V gene, CDR1 is ENHRY and CDR2 is SYGVKD. CDR3 sequence reads: CTTSPRGGPNEQCF. The DNA of the CDR3 is TGTACCACTAGTCCGCGGGGTGGGCCTAATGAGCAGTGCTTC.

On this clonotype itself: One end of the junction varies from germline; a read error may be responsible. The chain links TRBV11-3 to TRBJ2-3; D gene uncertain. The DNA end is a closer match to TRBJ1-5, so the J assignment may be wrong. CDR3 length: 16 amino acids. Germline V gene lookup returns CDR1 SGHNT and CDR2 YENEEA. DNA for the CDR3: TGTGTCAGCATCTCGGGGATCCAGCAGGCCTTGGATACGCAGCATTTT. It is translated as CVSISGIQQALDTQHF.

The chain's CDR3 is CVSSLGEDGYNSPLHF. The DNA of the CDR3 is TGTGTAAGCAGCTTAGGGGAGGACGGTTATAATTCACCCCTCCACTTT. The chain couples TRBV11-2 to TRBJ1-6; the D gene is possibly TRBD1 (5 bases). From germline, CDR1 is SGHAT and CDR2 FQNNGV. The CDR3 is 16 residues long.

Details on this clonotype: At one boundary the junction diverges from the germline segment, which might be a read error. The rearrangement links TRBV14 to TRBJ2-3; D gene unclear. Germline loops: CDR1 SGHDN, CDR2 FVKESK. The CDR3 contains 13 residues. The CDR3 DNA sequence: TGTGCCAGCAGTCGAGAATACACAGATACGCAGTACTTT. Residues: CASSREYTDTQYF.

The rearrangement joins TRBV7-8 to TRBJ2-7, with D possibly TRBD2 on 5 matching bases. Germline CDR1 reads SGHVS; CDR2 reads FQNEAQ. Trimming removed 3 bases at V and 5 bases at J, with 17 bases between. This CDR3 contains 15 residues. The chain's CDR3 is CASSFQRDYNHEQYF. CDR3 in DNA: TGTGCCAGCAGCTTCCAGCGTGACTACAATCACGAGCAGTACTTC.

This clonotype is a singleton in its sample. Mismatch with germline at one junction end may stem from a read error. This rearrangement joins TRBV28 to TRBJ1-5, with 8 nucleotides matching TRBD1. The CDR3 runs 14 residues. The germline gives CDR1 MDHEN, CDR2 SYDVKM. CDR3 sequence: CTSGMTGATQPQHF. The CDR3 DNA reads as TGTACCAGCGGTATGACAGGGGCCACCCAGCCCCAGCATTTT.

This clonotype was found many times. The chain has TRBV7-9 and TRBJ2-3; TRBD2 aligns across 13 bases. The ends lost 5 bases at V and 2 bases at J; junction bases unmatched: 4. The CDR3 length is 16 residues. Germline CDR1 and CDR2: SEHNR and FQNEAQ (reference sequence). CDR3: CASSLTSGGSTDTQYF. The CDR3 bases are TGTGCCAGCAGCCTGACTAGCGGGGGGTCCACAGATACGCAGTATTTT.

To note about this clonotype: The junction does not match germline at one end; this may be a read error. This chain joins TRBV4-2 and TRBJ2-1; no definite D call. CDR3 length: 16 residues. The germline gives CDR1 LGHNA, CDR2 YNFKEQ. CDR3 DNA sequence: TGTGCCAGTAGCCGACGGATAGGGTCAGGTGTCAATGAGCAGTTCTTC. Protein product: CASSRRIGSGVNEQFF.

Concerning this clonotype: The junction departs from the called germline gene at one end, perhaps through a read error. The V gene is TRBV12-3 or TRBV12-4, the J gene TRBJ2-1; 9 bases are a match to TRBD2. CDR3 length equals 18 residues. CDR3: CTSSAQRGVAGDNSEQFF. The CDR3 DNA is TGTACCAGCAGTGCCCAGAGAGGGGTAGCGGGAGACAACAGTGAGCAGTTCTTC.

The chain employs TRBV29-1 and TRBJ2-2; D uncertain. V lost 6 bases, J lost 4 bases, and 12 bases lay in between. Germline values: CDR1 SQVTM, CDR2 ANQGSEA. This CDR3 region has 13 residues. The CDR3 coding sequence is TGCAGCGTCCTCGGTGGACCCACCGGGGAGCTGTTTTTT. Protein sequence: CSVLGGPTGELFF.

Note on this clonotype: Compared with germline, one end of the junction differs, possibly owing to a read error. The V call is TRBV11-1, the J call TRBJ2-3, with D perhaps matching TRBD2 (5 bases). The CDR3 has 19 amino acids. CDR1 and CDR2 (germline): SGHAT, FQDESV (reference sequence). The DNA of the CDR3 is TGTGCCAGGAGCTCCGAGGGAAGCTCTGTTGGAGCCCGCACAGATACACAGTATTTT. This codes for CARSSEGSSVGARTDTQYF.

A word on this clonotype: The conserved phenylalanine or tryptophan is not found at the CDR3 terminus, so this likely reflects a read error. V gene TRBV5-4 combines with J gene TRBJ2-3; weak D call: TRBD1 (6 bases). Looked up from germline, CDR1 is SGHNT and CDR2 is YYREEE (reference sequence). This CDR3 region has 13 residues. The chain's CDR3 is CASSSRQADMQYY. The CDR3 region has the DNA TGTGCCAGCAGCTCCCGACAGGCAGATATGCAGTATTAT.